Listed below are T cell receptor beta chains from one sample, sequenced in a study of shared clonotypes between healthy human individuals. Method: immunoSEQ multiplex PCR; TCRdb's copy keeps in-frame clones and lacks some. Of more than 1,200,000 clones in the sample, 98% are singletons; the top ten hold approximately 0.4%. The material sequenced was naive CD4+ T cells sorted from blood. These receptors were obtained from a man in his thirties or forties in good health. Both conserved end residues are part of each CDR3. Each record gives: clone size, D gene, V gene, J gene, CDR3 protein, CDR3 DNA. D genes are given only for firm matches. The size entry is marked missing in some rows and otherwise reads once, few, many or a size class.

-	-	TRBV5-6	TRBJ1-2	CASSLKTNYGYTF	TGTGCCAGCAGCTTGAAAACTAACTATGGCTACACCTTC
-	-	TRBV6-1	TRBJ2-3	CATTPRVDTQYF	TGTGCCACCACCCCCCGGGTTGATACGCAGTATTTT
-	-	TRBV18	TRBJ2-3	CASSKSGAGDTQYF	TGTGCCAGCTCCAAATCAGGGGCAGGCGATACGCAGTATTTT
-	-	TRBV6-1	TRBJ2-3	CASSGGRTSLPSTDTQYF	TGTGCCAGCAGTGGTGGTCGAACTAGCTTGCCTAGCACAGATACGCAGTATTTT
-	-	TRBV6-4	TRBJ2-7	CASSDWPRGYEQYF	TGTGCCAGCAGTGACTGGCCAAGGGGATACGAGCAGTACTTC
-	TRBD2	TRBV6-5	TRBJ2-7	CASSYAGGVDEQYF	TGTGCCAGCAGTTACGCCGGGGGGGTAGACGAGCAGTACTTC
-	-	TRBV7-8	TRBJ2-1	CASSLARGFYNEQFF	TGTGCCAGCAGCTTAGCCAGGGGCTTCTACAATGAGCAGTTCTTC
-	TRBD2	TRBV4-3	TRBJ2-2	CASSQERQGGYTGELFF	TGCGCCAGCAGCCAAGAAAGGCAGGGAGGGTACACCGGGGAGCTGTTTTTT
-	TRBD1	TRBV30	TRBJ1-1	CAAGGYTEAFF	TGTGCCGCAGGGGGCTACACTGAAGCTTTCTTT
-	-	TRBV14	TRBJ2-1	CASSQLEGIWNEQFF	TGTGCCAGCAGCCAATTGGAGGGAATATGGAATGAGCAGTTCTTC
-	TRBD2	TRBV11-2	TRBJ2-1	CASRPGLAGENEQFF	TGTGCCAGCAGGCCGGGACTAGCGGGAGAAAATGAGCAGTTCTTC
once	-	TRBV2	TRBJ2-7	CASQAVPLYEQYF	TGTGCCAGTCAAGCGGTCCCACTTTACGAGCAGTACTTC
-	-	TRBV9	TRBJ2-7	CASSVGGRGYEQYF	TGTGCCAGCAGCGTAGGGGGTAGGGGCTACGAGCAGTACTTC
-	-	TRBV10-3	TRBJ1-3	CAISPRDLDTIYF	TGTGCCATCAGTCCTAGGGACCTTGACACCATATATTTT
-	-	TRBV18	TRBJ1-1	CASSLRGTTEAFF	TGTGCCAGCTCTCTGAGGGGGACCACTGAAGCTTTCTTT
-	TRBD2	TRBV14	TRBJ2-7	CASSQPGRGTYEQYF	TGTGCCAGCAGCCAGCCCGGGAGGGGGACCTACGAGCAGTACTTC
-	-	TRBV5-5	TRBJ1-5	CASSSARGRDSNQPQHF	TGTGCCAGCAGCTCTGCCAGGGGACGGGATAGCAATCAGCCCCAGCATTTT
-	-	TRBV7-9	TRBJ2-2	CASSLLARELFF	TGTGCCAGCAGCCTCCTCGCTCGGGAGCTGTTTTTT
-	-	TRBV28	TRBJ2-1	CASSLRQSYNEQFF	TGTGCCAGCAGCCTCAGACAGAGCTACAATGAGCAGTTCTTC
-	TRBD1	TRBV28	TRBJ1-1	CASSTGRGQLNTEAFF	TGTGCCAGCAGTACTGGAAGGGGACAGCTGAACACTGAAGCTTTCTTT
-	-	TRBV9	TRBJ2-4	CASSEGPTISYDLQYF	TGTGCCAGCAGCGAGGGCCCTACGATTTCCTACGACCTCCAGTACTTC
-	-	TRBV19	TRBJ1-2	CASSPLRAANYGYTF	TGTGCCAGTAGCCCACTACGGGCAGCTAACTATGGCTACACCTTC
-	-	TRBV6-6	TRBJ2-1	CASSLTTISYNEQFF	TGTGCCAGCAGTTTGACAACCATCTCCTACAATGAGCAGTTCTTC
-	-	TRBV29-1	TRBJ1-1	CSVHGGKARNTEAFF	TGCAGCGTTCACGGGGGGAAAGCGAGGAACACTGAAGCTTTCTTT
-	TRBD1	TRBV5-1	TRBJ2-7	CASSFDRGEEQYF	TGCGCCAGCAGCTTCGACAGGGGCGAGGAGCAGTACTTC
-	-	TRBV5-1	TRBJ1-1	CASTERQTDTEAFF	TGCGCCAGCACGGAAAGGCAGACCGACACTGAAGCTTTCTTT